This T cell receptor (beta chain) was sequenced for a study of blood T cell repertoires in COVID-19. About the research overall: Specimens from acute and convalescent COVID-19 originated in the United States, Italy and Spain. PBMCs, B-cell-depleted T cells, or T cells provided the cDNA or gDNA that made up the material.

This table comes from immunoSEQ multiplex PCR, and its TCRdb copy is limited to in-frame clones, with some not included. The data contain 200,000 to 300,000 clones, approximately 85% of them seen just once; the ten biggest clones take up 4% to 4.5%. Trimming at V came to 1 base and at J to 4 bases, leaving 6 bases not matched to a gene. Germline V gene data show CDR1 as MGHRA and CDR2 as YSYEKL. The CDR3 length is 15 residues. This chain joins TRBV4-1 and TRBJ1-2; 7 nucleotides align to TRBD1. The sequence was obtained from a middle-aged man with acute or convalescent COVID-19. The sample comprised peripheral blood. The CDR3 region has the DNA TGCGCCAGCAGCCAAGCGGGGACAGACGGCTATGGCTACACCTTC. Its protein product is CASSQAGTDGYGYTF.